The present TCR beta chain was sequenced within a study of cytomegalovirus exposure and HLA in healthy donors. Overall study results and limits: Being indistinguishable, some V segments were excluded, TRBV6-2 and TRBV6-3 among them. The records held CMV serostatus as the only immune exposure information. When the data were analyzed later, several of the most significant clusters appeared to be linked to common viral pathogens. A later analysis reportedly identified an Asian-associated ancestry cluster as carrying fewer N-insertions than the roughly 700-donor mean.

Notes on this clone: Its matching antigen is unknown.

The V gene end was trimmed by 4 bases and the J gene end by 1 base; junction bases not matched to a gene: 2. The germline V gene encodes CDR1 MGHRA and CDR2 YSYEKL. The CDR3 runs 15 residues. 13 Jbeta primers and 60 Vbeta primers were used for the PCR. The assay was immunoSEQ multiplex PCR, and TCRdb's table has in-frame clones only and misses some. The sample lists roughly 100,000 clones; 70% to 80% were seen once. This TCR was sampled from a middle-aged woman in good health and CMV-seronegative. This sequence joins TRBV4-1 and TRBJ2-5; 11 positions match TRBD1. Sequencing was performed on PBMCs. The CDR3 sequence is CASSPGQGGQETQYF. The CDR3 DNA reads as TGCGCCAGCAGCCCGGGACAGGGGGGCCAAGAGACCCAGTACTTC.